This TCR beta chain was observed in a study of cytomegalovirus exposure and HLA in healthy donors (dated by TCRdb to between 2016 and 2019). Background for the entire study: An earlier analysis of 587 of the donors reported 250 to 300 Gb of sequence data and 95 million to 140 million unique TCR beta sequences obtained from approximately 180 million T cells. About 300 gigabases of sequencing data and around 85 million unique TCR sequences made up an early release that covered several hundred HLA-typed donors. Of the approximately 400 genotyped donors, around 81% fell in the genetic ancestry cluster associated with self-reported Caucasian donors. The study aimed to test whether signatures of past pathogen exposure could be identified by cataloging public T cell receptors. Using immunosequencing, the study profiled T cell repertoires from approximately 700 subjects and related those repertoires to cytomegalovirus serostatus. Besides the first cohort of approximately 710 subjects, a separate validation cohort made up of 120 different subjects was used. High-throughput TCR immunosequencing, statistical association of individual TCRs with disease status, and machine learning were combined to predict cytomegalovirus infection status. In a later analysis, previously published TCR beta repertoires from roughly 710 donors were re-analyzed and high-resolution HLA genotyping was added so that TCR occurrence patterns could be studied. Rather than drawing on any new phenotypic data, the later analysis identified candidate immune exposures from TCR beta sequences and the way those sequences occurred across donors. An earlier analysis of 450 to 750 of the donors used high-throughput TCR beta sequencing to judge whether each TCR beta V gene segment behaved as functional or pseudogenic. Alongside the repertoire data, information on donor age, sex, ethnicity and CMV serostatus was compiled. A later genetic analysis took genome-wide SNP genotypes for 398 of the 666 donors and used that subset as a discovery cohort. Every discovery cohort repertoire had been produced on one sequencing platform. Both class I and class II loci were covered by HLA typing, at four-digit resolution. The number of donors typed differed by locus, with 629-630 for A, B, C, DRB1 and DQB1, 522 for DQA1, approximately 580 for DPA1, and around 460 for DPB1. Roughly five DR-DQ haplotypes were handled as single units for association and clustering because linkage in the cohort was strong. Among some 410 genotyped donors of the cohort, an average of roughly 230,000 unique TCR beta nucleotide sequences was sequenced per donor, of which about 19% were non-productive.

General findings and caveats noted by the study authors: The 87-base-pair reads could not distinguish some IMGT-functional V segments, including TRBV6-2 and TRBV6-3, so those segments were excluded. In vitro tests confirmed that a few of the cytomegalovirus-associated TCR beta chains recognize cytomegalovirus antigens. In a later analysis, HLA-associated TCR beta chains were found to be more clonally expanded and to have lower generation probabilities than equally common non-associated chains. A further reported finding was that TCR beta sequences accurately predicted the HLA-A and HLA-B alleles for most subjects in the first cohort. According to a later analysis, most CMV-associated TCR beta chains appeared to be HLA-restricted, and the HLA associations seemed to be driven largely by CMV exposure. It was suggested by the authors that the approach could potentially be generalized to other disease states and immunological phenotypes. According to a later analysis, TCR association rates differed among HLA loci, with DRB1 alleles showing the most associated TCRs and HLA-C alleles showing the fewest. Broadly in line with IMGT annotations, most TCR beta V segments showed up in productive rearrangements about 87% or about 30% of the time in an earlier analysis of 450 to 750 of the donors. Sequencing depth was assumed to be roughly uniform across donors in the presence/absence analyses, though that assumption may not hold. In a later analysis, about 16,000 TCR beta sequences were associated with specific HLA alleles at a false discovery rate of 0.05. Compared with the roughly 600-donor mean, donors in an Asian-associated ancestry cluster had fewer N-insertions in productive TCRs, according to a later genetic analysis. Immune exposure information for the cohort was limited to CMV serostatus. A total of 150 or so TCR beta chains were listed by the study as associated with cytomegalovirus. In both the original and validation cohorts, the classifier was reported to diagnose cytomegalovirus status with high specificity and sensitivity. Correlated functional status among segregating V segments might be attributable to linkage disequilibrium, but an unknown experimental factor could not be ruled out. The sequencing pipeline was judged likely to have produced a cluster of highly shared sequence variants as a technical artifact. While some public TCRs were present in many individuals, most TCR sequences turned up only very rarely across donors. Because counts were too low, around 18 rarely observed V segments, including chromosome 9 orphons, were left out of the earlier analysis of 587 of the donors. Only TCR beta chains were sequenced in this cohort, and the absence of alpha or paired-chain data limited detectable features. When HLA alleles, especially DR and DQ, strongly co-occurred, TCR associations were difficult to assign to individual alleles. Because some donors lacked HLA typing at each locus, the association tests relied only on the typed subset. In a later analysis, several top co-occurrence clusters were reported to appear linked to parvovirus B19, influenza, CMV and Epstein-Barr virus. V-gene and J-gene trimming of TCR beta chains was associated with a missense DCLRE1C variant in a later genetic analysis, and the association was replicated in an independent cohort.

Its CDR3 holds 12 amino acids, cysteine through phenylalanine. Only the CDR3 DNA is retained, 36 bases long and in frame from the first base. CDR1 and CDR2 are read off the germline V gene as SGHAT and FQNNGV. V lost 4 bases and J lost 8 bases; the stretch between them is 8 bases long. In total, roughly 670 healthy bone marrow donors made up the cohort. At the time of sampling, every cohort member was nominally healthy, though immune exposures that went unrecorded were likely present. The donor tested CMV seronegative and was one of the 352 seronegative cohort members. A peripheral blood sample was collected from each donor, and TCR beta sequencing was performed on peripheral blood mononuclear cells. The Qiagen DNeasy Blood Extraction Kit was used to extract genomic DNA from the blood cell samples. Receptor libraries were prepared by the immunoSEQ multiplex PCR assay. The multiplex PCR relied on a mix of 60 forward primers for TCR Vbeta segments and 13 reverse primers for TCR Jbeta segments. The CDR3 region of rearranged TCR beta genes was amplified from genomic DNA by a multiplex PCR assay. The Illumina HiSeq System was used to sequence the amplified TCR beta libraries as 87-base-pair reads. The original methods were these. A later analysis tallied 75 million to 85 million unique TCR beta chains across the 650 to 750 repertoires, and roughly 11 million of those chains were shared by two or more donors. To remove PCR and sequencing errors, raw reads were error-corrected and collapsed into unique sequences using a nearest-neighbor algorithm that merged closely related sequences. CDR3 sequences were aligned to IMGT reference sequences to assign V, D and J gene segments. For a sequence to be retained, a match of at least six nucleotides to both a V gene segment and a J gene segment was required. Rearrangements were classified as productive when the CDR3 lacked stop codons and remained in frame with V and J, and all other rearrangements were classified as non-productive. CDR3 was defined by IMGT convention, running from the second conserved V-encoded cysteine to the conserved J-encoded phenylalanine. The earlier analysis of 587 of the donors excluded sequences that lacked an unambiguous match to a single V gene segment. An earlier analysis of around 600 of the donors classified V segments as functional when productive rearrangements were above 56.7% and as segregating when the standard deviation between donors was above 5%. To diagnose cytomegalovirus status from the catalog of TCR beta chain sequences, a statistical classification framework was built. In a later analysis, V and J genes were assigned by comparing TCR nucleotide sequences against IMGT/GENE-DB human TR gene sequences. A later analysis assigned CDR3 sequences and most-parsimonious VDJ recombination scenarios with the TCRdist pipeline. A later analysis defined each TCR beta chain by its CDR3 amino acid sequence plus V-gene family, and excluded reads lacking a unique V-gene family. A later analysis removed 450 to 600 highly shared, low-generation-probability nucleotide sequences to deal with suspected cross-contamination and a sequencing artifact. In a later analysis, a clonal expansion index for each public chain was calculated from normalized within-repertoire ranks of inferred template counts. In a later analysis, generation probabilities were computed with a VDJ recombination model fitted to out-of-frame rearrangements, and the resulting probabilities were checked against IGoR. Hypergeometric tests were used in a later analysis to score TCR-TCR, TCR-HLA and TCR-CMV co-occurrence, with a repertoire-size bias correction applied to the TCR pairs. To estimate false discovery rates, a later analysis permuted the HLA or CMV assignments 20 times. In a later analysis, co-occurring TCRs were grouped with DBSCAN, and TCRdist sequence similarity was added when clustering was performed within HLA-allele-positive subsets. Repertoires with fewer than 30,000 or more than 120,000 public chains were left out of co-occurrence clustering, as were a handful of repertoires with anomalous nucleotide sharing. TCRdb mirrors the immuneACCESS table, restricted to in-frame sequences. Some clones are absent from its copies; in checked studies, under half trace to an unresolved V gene, and the reason for the others is unknown. From that table come the V and J calls and clone size; the DNA was used to work out D and trimming. For this sample the table gives some 170,000 clones, of which 80% to 85% were detected only once. About 2.3% of the sample goes to the ten largest clones.

With respect to this clone: It lacks a known antigen. There are no base qualities to consult, and no much larger clone falls within one base.

The rearranged segments are TRBV11-2 and TRBJ1-4; no D gene is confidently identified. Sequencing used PBMCs. The TCR sequence derives from a woman between 25 and 40 years old in good health and CMV-seronegative. In nucleotide form, the sequence is TGTGCCAGCAGCTCTAGAGGAGAAAAACTGTTTTTT. The encoded protein is CASSSRGEKLFF.